This note documents a single TCR beta chain sequence. As to time point: baseline, week 1 (first vaccination visit). Treatment indicated: pre-vaccination baseline after standard-of-care therapy. The entry originates in a study of a mutant IDH1 vaccine in newly diagnosed glioma. Background on the study: Standard pretreatment was either radiotherapy, temozolomide, or, for most, radiochemotherapy with temozolomide.

Assay: immunoSEQ multiplex PCR; the TCRdb copy retains only in-frame clones and omits some. Of tens of thousands of clones listed, 65% to 90% are singletons. Germline-derived CDR1 and CDR2 are MNHEY and SVGAGI. This CDR3 is built from 16 residues. J lost 5 bases, V lost 2 bases, and 5 bases had no gene match. This specimen consisted of PBMCs, obtained from a glioma patient treated with radiotherapy, temozolomide or both. This clonotype originated in a man aged 25-40 years with glioma. The chain employs TRBV6-5 and TRBJ2-1; 11 nucleotides match TRBD1. CDR3 in amino acids: CASSYTLGQGDNEQFF. Written as DNA, the CDR3 is TGTGCCAGCAGTTACACTTTGGGACAGGGGGACAATGAGCAGTTCTTC.